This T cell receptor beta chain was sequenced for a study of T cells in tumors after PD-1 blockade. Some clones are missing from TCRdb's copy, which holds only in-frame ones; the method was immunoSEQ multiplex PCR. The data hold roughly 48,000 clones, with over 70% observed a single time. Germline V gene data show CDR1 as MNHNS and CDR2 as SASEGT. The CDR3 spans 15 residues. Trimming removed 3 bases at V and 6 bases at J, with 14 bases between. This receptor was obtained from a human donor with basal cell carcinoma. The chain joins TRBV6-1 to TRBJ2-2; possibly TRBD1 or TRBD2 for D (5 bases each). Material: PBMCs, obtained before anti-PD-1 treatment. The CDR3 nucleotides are TGTGCCAGCAGTGAGATGGGGGTTATGGCCGGGGAGCTGTTTTTT. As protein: CASSEMGVMAGELFF.